This TCR beta chain was documented in a study of blood T cell repertoires in COVID-19. About the study: Sites in the United States, Italy and Spain provided acute and convalescent COVID-19 samples. PBMCs, B-cell-depleted T cells, or T cells provided the cDNA or gDNA that made up the material.

Trimming removed 4 bases at V and 1 base at J, with 17 bases between. The CDR3 runs to 16 residues. Germline-derived CDR1 and CDR2 are MNHEY and SMNVEV (reference sequence). In the source study's methods: Counts of nucleated cells, estimated from reference gene primer amplification, were obtained. Sequencing was performed with immunoSEQ multiplex PCR; in TCRdb, only in-frame clones are kept and a portion is missing. D and trimming were read from the DNA, whereas the V and J calls and clone size are those reported in that table. There are 450,000 to 500,000 clones in the sample; 80% to 90% occur only once, and 3.2% lies in the top ten.

The sequence was collected from a human donor in a cohort sampled during active COVID-19. The source material was peripheral blood. The V and J genes are TRBV27 and TRBJ2-7; D might be TRBD1 (7 bases). The CDR3 reads CASSSLSTGTSYEQYF. CDR3 DNA: TGTGCCAGCAGTTCCCTCTCGACAGGGACTTCCTACGAGCAGTACTTC.